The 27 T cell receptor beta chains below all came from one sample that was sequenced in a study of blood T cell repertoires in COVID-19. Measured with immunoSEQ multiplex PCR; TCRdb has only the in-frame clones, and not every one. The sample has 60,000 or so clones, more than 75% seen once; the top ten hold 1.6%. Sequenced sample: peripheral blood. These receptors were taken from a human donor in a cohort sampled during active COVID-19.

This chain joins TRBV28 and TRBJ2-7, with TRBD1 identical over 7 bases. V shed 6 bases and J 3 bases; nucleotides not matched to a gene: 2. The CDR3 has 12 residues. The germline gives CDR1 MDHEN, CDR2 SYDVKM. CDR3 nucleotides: TGTGCCAGCAGACGACAGGGCTACGAGCAGTACTTC. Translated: CASRRQGYEQYF.

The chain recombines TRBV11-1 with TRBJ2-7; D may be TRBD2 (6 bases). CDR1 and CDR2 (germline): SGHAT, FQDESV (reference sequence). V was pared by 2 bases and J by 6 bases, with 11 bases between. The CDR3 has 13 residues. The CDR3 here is CASSLTQRVEQYF. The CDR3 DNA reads TGTGCCAGCAGCTTAACCCAGCGGGTCGAGCAGTACTTC.

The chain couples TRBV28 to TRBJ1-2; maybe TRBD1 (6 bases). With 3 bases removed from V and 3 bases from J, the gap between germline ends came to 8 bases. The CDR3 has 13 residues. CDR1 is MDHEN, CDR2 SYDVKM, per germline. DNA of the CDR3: TGTGCCAGCAGTTTTCACAGGGACTATGGCTACACCTTC. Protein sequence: CASSFHRDYGYTF.

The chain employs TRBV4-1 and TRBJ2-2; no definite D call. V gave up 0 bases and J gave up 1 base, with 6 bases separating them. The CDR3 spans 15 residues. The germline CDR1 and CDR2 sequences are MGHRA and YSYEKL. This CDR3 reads CASSQDYQNTGELFF. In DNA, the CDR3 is TGCGCCAGCAGCCAAGACTACCAGAACACCGGGGAGCTGTTTTTT.

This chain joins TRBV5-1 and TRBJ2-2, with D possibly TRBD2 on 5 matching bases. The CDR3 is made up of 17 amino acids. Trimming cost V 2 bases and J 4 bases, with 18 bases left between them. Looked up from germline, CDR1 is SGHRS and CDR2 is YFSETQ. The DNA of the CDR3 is TGCGCCAGCAGCTTTTCCGTCGAGGGTCCAACCACCGGGGAGCTGTTTTTT. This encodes CASSFSVEGPTTGELFF.

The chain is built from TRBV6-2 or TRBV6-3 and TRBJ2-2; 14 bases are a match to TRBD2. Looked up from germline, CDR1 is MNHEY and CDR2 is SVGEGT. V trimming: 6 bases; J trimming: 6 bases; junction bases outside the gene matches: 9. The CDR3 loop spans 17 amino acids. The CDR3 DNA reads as TGTGCCAGCAGCTGGAGGGGACTAGCGGGAGACCCCGGGGAGCTGTTTTTT. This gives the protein CASSWRGLAGDPGELFF.

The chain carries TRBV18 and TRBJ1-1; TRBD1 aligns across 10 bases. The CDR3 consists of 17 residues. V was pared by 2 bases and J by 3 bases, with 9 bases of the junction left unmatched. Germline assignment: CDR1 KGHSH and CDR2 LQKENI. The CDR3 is CASSPMTGGPMDTEAFF. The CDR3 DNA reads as TGTGCCAGCTCACCAATGACAGGGGGCCCTATGGACACTGAAGCTTTCTTT.

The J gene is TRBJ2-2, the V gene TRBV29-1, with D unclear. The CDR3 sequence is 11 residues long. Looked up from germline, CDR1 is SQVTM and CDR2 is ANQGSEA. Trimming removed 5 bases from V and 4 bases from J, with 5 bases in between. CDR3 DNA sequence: TGCAGCGTTCATAGCACCGGGGAGCTGTTTTTT. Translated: CSVHSTGELFF.

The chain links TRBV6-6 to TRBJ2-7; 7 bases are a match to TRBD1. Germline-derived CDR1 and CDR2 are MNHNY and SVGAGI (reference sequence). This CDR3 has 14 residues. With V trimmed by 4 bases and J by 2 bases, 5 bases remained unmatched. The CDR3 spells CASSWAGTAYEQYF. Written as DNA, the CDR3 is TGTGCCAGCAGTTGGGCCGGGACAGCCTACGAGCAGTACTTC.

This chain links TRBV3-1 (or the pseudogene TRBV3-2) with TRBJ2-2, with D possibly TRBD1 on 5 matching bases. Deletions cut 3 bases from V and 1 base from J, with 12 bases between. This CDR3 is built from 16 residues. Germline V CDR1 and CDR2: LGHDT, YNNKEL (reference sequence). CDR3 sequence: CASSQRRQGNTGELFF. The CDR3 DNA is TGTGCCAGCAGCCAGCGCCGGCAGGGGAACACCGGGGAGCTGTTTTTT.

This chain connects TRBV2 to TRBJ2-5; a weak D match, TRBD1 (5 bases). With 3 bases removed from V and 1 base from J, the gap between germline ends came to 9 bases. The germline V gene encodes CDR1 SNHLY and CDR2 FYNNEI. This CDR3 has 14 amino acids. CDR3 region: CASSDPGSQETQYF. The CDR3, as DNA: TGTGCCAGCAGTGACCCAGGGTCCCAAGAGACCCAGTACTTC.

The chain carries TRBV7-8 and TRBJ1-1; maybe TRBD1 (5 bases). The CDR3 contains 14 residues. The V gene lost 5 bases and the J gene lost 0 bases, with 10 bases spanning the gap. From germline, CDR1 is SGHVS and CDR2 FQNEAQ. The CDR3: CASSPGHLNTEAFF. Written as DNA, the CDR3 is TGTGCCAGCAGCCCCGGACACCTGAACACTGAAGCTTTCTTT.

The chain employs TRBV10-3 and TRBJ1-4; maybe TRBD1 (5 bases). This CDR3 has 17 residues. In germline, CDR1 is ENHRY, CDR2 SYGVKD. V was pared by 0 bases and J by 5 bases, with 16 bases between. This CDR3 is CAISESQGLTQNEKLFF. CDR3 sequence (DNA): TGTGCCATCAGTGAGTCGCAGGGCTTAACCCAGAATGAAAAACTGTTTTTT.

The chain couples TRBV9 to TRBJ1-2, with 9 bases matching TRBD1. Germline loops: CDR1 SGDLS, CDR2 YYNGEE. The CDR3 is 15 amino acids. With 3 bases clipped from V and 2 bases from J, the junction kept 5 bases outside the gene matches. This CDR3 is CASSEGTGRNYGYTF. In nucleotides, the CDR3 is TGTGCCAGCAGCGAGGGGACAGGGCGGAACTATGGCTACACCTTC.

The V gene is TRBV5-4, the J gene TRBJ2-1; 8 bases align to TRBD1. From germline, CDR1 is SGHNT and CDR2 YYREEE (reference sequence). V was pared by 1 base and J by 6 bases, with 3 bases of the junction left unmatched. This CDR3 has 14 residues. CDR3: CASSLLDRGNEQFF. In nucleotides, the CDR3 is TGTGCCAGCAGCTTGCTCGACAGGGGCAATGAGCAGTTCTTC.

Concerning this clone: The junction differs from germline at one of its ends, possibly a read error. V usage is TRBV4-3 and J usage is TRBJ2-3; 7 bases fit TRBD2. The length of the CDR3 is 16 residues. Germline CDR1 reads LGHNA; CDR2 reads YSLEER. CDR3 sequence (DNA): TGCGCCAGCAGCCAATCTAGCGGAGCGGGCACAGATACCCAGTATTTT. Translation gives CASSQSSGAGTDTQYF.

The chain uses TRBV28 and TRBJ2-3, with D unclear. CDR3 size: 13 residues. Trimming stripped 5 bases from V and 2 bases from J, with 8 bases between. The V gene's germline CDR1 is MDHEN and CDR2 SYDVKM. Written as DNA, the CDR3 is TGTGCCAGCAGTCTCCGGTACACAGATACGCAGTATTTT. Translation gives CASSLRYTDTQYF.

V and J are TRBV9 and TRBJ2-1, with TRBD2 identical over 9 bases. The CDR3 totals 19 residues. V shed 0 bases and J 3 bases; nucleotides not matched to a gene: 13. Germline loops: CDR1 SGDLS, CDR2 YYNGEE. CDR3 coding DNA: TGTGCCAGCAGCGTAGTAGTAGGGGCCGGGACTAGCAGCTACAATGAGCAGTTCTTC. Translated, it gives CASSVVVGAGTSSYNEQFF.

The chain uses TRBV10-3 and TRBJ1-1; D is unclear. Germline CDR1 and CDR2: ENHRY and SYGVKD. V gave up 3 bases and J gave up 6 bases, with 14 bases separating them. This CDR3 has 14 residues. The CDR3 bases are TGTGCCATCAGTGATCGGGTTAGTGTATCTGAAGCTTTCTTT. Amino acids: CAISDRVSVSEAFF.

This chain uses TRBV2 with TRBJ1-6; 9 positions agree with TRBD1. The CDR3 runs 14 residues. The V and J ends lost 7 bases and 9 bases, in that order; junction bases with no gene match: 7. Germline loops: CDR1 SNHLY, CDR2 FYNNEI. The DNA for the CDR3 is TGTGCCAGCACCCCGGGACAGGGTCGTTCACCCCTCCACTTT. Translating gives CASTPGQGRSPLHF.

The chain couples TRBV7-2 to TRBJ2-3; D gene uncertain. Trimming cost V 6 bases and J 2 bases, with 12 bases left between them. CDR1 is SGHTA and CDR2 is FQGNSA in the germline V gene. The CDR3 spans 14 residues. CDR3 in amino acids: CASRHTISTDTQYF. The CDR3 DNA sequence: TGTGCCAGCAGGCACACAATATCCACAGATACGCAGTATTTT.

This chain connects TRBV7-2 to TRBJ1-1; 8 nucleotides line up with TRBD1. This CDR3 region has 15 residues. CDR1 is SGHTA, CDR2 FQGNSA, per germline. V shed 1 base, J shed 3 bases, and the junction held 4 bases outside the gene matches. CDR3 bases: TGTGCCAGCAGCTTAGAGGGACAGGTCTACACTGAAGCTTTCTTT. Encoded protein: CASSLEGQVYTEAFF. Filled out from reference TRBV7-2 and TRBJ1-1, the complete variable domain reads GAGVSQSPSNKVTEKGKDVELRCDPISGHTALYWYRQSLGQGLEFLIYFQGNSAPDKSGLPSDRFSAERTGGSVSTLTIQRTQQEDSAVYLCASSLEGQVYTEAFFGQGTRLTVV.

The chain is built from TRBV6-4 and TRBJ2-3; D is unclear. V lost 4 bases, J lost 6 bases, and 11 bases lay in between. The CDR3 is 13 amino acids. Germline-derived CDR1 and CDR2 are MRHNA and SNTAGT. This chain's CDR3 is CASSVESMDTQYF. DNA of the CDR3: TGTGCCAGCAGTGTCGAGTCTATGGATACGCAGTATTTT.

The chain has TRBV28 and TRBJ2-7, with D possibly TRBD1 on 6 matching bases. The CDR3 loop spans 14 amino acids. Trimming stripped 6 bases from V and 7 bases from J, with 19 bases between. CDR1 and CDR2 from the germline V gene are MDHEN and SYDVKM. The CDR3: CASSRPGTFLEQYF. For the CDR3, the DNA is TGTGCCAGCAGCCGTCCCGGGACATTCCTGGAGCAGTACTTC. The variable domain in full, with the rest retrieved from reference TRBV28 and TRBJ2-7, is DVKVTQSSRYLVKRTGEKVFLECVQDMDHENMFWYRQDPGLGLRLIYFSYDVKMKEKGDIPEGYSVSREKKERFSLILESASTNQTSMYLCASSRPGTFLEQYFGPGTRLTVT.

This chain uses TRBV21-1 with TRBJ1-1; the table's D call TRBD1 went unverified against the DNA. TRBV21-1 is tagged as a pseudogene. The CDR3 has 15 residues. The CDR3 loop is CASSNGTGSGTEAFF. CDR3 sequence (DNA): TGTGCCAGCAGCAATGGGACAGGGTCGGGCACTGAAGCTTTCTTT.

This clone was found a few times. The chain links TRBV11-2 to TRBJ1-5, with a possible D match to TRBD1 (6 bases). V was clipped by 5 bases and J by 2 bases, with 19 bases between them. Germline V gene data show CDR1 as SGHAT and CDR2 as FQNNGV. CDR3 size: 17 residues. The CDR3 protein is CASSRDKTIGGNQPQHF. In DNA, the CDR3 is TGTGCCAGCAGCCGGGACAAAACTATTGGGGGCAATCAGCCCCAGCATTTT.

The DNA for the CDR3 is TGTGCCAGCAGTTCTACGGGGGAAGATACGCAGTATTTT. Translating gives CASSSTGEDTQYF. The rearrangement joins TRBV12-3 or TRBV12-4 to TRBJ2-3, with D possibly matching TRBD2 (6 bases). Trimming stripped 4 bases from V and 5 bases from J, with 10 bases between. The CDR3 loop spans 13 amino acids.